This record concerns one T cell receptor beta chain sequence. The antigen is undetermined. Healthy Russian Caucasian donors spanned ages roughly 6 to 100 years. Germline V gene sequence: CDR1 SQVTM, CDR2 ANQGSEA. The ends lost 5 bases at V and 8 bases at J; junction bases unmatched: 20. The CDR3 is 16 residues long. Together with a sample-barcoded 5' primer, a J-beta primer mix was included in a second PCR lasting about 6 to 11 cycles. Every cDNA was tagged by a template-switch adaptor with 12 random nucleotides. TCRdb processed the 5' RACE reads anew with MiXCR; each CDR3 protein has one entry. The sample consists of about 1.7 million distinct CDR3 sequences, roughly 30% of them appearing once. This specimen belongs to a study of blood T cells in healthy people across ages. Study conclusions and caveats: Compared with aged donors, long-lived donors showed fewer expanded clones, suggesting selection.

The chain joins TRBV29-1 to TRBJ2-7; 8 bases line up with TRBD1. The sequence came from a woman in her 30s in good health. Sample: blood. The CDR3 loop reads CSVTRQGTGEAAKQYF. DNA for the CDR3: TGCAGCGTTACTCGACAGGGGACGGGGGAAGCTGCCAAGCAGTACTTC.